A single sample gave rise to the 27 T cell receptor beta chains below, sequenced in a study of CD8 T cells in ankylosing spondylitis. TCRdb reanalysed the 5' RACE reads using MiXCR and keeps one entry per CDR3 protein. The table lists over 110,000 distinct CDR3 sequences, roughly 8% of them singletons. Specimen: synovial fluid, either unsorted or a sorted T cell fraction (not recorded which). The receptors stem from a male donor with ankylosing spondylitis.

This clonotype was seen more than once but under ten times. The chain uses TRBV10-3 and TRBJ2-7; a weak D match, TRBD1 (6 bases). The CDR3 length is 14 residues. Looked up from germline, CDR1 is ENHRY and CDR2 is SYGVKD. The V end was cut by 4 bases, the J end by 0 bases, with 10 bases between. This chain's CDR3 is CAISGQAFSYEQYF. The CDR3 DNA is TGTGCCATCAGTGGACAGGCCTTCTCCTACGAGCAGTACTTC.

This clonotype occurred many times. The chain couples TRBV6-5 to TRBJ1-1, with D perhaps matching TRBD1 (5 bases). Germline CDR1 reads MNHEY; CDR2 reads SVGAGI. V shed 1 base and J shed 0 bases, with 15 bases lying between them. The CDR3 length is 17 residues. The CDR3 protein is CASSYFRARGMNTEAFF. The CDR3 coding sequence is TGTGCCAGCAGTTACTTCAGGGCTCGAGGGATGAACACTGAAGCTTTCTTT.

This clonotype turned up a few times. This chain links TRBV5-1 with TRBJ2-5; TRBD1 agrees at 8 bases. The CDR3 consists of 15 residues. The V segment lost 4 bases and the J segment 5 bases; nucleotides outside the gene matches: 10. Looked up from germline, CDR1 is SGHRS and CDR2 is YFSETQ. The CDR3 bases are TGCGCCAGCAGCCCGAATAGACAGGGGAGGGAGACCCAGTACTTC. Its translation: CASSPNRQGRETQYF.

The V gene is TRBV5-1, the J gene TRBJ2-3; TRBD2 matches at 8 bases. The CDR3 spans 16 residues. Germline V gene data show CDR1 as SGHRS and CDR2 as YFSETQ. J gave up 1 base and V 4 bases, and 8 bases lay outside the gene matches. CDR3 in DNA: TGCGCCAGCAGCCCGGGACTAGTTTCTGGCACAGATACGCAGTATTTT. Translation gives CASSPGLVSGTDTQYF.

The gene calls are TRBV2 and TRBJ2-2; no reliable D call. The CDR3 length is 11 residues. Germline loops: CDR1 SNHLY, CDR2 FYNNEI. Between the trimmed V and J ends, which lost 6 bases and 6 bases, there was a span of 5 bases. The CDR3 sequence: CASRESGELFF. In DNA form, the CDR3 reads TGTGCCAGCAGGGAATCCGGGGAGCTGTTTTTT.

This CDR3 is CASMGWASGRDSSYNEQFF. The DNA of the CDR3 is TGTGCCAGTATGGGTTGGGCTAGCGGGAGGGATAGCTCCTACAATGAGCAGTTCTTC. V is TRBV19 and J is TRBJ2-1; the match to TRBD2 covers 12 bases. Germline V CDR1 and CDR2: LNHDA, SQIVND (reference sequence). The V gene end was trimmed by 7 bases and the J gene end by 0 bases; junction bases not matched to a gene: 13. This CDR3 has 19 amino acids.

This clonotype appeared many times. CDR3 nucleotides: TGCAGTGCTAGAGTTCTAGCGGGAGCCAATGAGCAGTTCTTC. Translation: CSARVLAGANEQFF. The genes are TRBV20-1 and TRBJ2-1; 10 bases align to TRBD2. Trimming took 1 base from V and 6 from J; bases not matched to a gene: 3. Germline CDR1 reads DFQATT; CDR2 reads SNEGSKA (reference sequence). The CDR3 runs to 14 residues.

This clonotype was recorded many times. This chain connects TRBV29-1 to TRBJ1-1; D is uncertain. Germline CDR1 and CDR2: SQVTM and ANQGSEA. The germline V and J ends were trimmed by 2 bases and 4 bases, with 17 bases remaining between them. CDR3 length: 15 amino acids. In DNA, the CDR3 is TGCAGCGTTGAACCCCGAAGGAGGGTGGGCACTGAAGCTTTCTTT. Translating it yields CSVEPRRRVGTEAFF.

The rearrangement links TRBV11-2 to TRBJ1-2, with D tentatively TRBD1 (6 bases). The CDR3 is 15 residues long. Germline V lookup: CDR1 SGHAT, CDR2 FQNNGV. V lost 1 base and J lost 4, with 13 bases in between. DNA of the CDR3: TGTGCCAGCAGCTTAGGGCGCGGGGGGCCCTATGGCTACACCTTC. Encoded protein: CASSLGRGGPYGYTF. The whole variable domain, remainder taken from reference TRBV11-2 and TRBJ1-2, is EAGVAQSPRYKIIEKRQSVAFWCNPISGHATLYWYQQILGQGPKLLIQFQNNGVVDDSQLPKDRFSAERLKGVDSTLKIQPAKLEDSAVYLCASSLGRGGPYGYTFGSGTRLTVV.

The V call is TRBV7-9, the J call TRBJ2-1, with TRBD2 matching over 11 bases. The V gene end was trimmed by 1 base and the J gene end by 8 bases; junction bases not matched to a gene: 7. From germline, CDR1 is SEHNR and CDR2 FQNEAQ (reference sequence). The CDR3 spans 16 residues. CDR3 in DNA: TGTGCCAGCAGCTTAGGACTAGCGGGGAATCGCGATGAGCAGTTCTTC. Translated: CASSLGLAGNRDEQFF.

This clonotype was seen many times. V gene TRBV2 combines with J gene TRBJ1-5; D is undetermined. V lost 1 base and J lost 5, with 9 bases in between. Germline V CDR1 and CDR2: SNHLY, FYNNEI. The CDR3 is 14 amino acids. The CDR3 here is CASSEGAWDQPQHF. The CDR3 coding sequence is TGTGCCAGCAGTGAAGGAGCCTGGGATCAGCCCCAGCATTTT.

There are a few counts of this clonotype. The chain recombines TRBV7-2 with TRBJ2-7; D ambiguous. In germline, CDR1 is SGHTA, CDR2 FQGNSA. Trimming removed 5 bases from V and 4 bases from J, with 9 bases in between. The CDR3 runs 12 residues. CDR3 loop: CASSRSQYEQYF. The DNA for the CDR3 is TGTGCCAGCAGCCGGTCCCAATACGAGCAGTACTTC.

CDR3 in amino acids: CSADDGTDYGYTF. The CDR3 nucleotides read TGCAGTGCGGATGATGGGACGGATTATGGCTACACCTTC. The rearrangement joins TRBV20-1 to TRBJ1-2; D might be TRBD1 (5 bases). Trimming pared 6 bases from V and 5 bases from J, leaving 16 bases between. This CDR3 region has 13 residues. The germline CDR1 and CDR2 sequences are DFQATT and SNEGSKA (reference sequence).

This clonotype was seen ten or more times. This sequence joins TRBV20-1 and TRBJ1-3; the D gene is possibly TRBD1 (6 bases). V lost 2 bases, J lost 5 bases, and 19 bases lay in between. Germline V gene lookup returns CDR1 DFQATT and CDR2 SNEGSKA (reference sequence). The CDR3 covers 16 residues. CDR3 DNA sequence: TGCAGTGCTAGAAGGAGGGTGGGGACAAAGAGAAACACCATATATTTT. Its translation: CSARRRVGTKRNTIYF.

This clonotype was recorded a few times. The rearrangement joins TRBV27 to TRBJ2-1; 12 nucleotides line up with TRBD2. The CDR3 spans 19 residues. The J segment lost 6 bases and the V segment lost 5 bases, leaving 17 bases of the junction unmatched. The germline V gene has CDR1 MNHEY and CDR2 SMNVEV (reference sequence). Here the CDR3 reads CASSPLAGGRDSSGNEQFF. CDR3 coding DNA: TGTGCCAGCAGTCCTCTAGCGGGGGGGAGGGATTCCAGTGGCAATGAGCAGTTCTTC.

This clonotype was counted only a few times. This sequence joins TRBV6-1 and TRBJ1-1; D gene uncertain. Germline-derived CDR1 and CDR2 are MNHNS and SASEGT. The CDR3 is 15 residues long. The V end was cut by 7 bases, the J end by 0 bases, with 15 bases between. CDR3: CASITPRWMNTEAFF. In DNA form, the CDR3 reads TGTGCCAGCATCACCCCGCGGTGGATGAACACTGAAGCTTTCTTT.

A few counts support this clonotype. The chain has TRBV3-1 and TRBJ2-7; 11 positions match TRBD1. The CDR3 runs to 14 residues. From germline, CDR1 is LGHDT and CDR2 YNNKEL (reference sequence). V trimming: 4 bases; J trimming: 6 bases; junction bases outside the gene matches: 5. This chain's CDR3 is CASSPGTGGIEQYF. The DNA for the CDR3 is TGTGCCAGCAGCCCCGGGACAGGGGGTATCGAGCAGTACTTC.

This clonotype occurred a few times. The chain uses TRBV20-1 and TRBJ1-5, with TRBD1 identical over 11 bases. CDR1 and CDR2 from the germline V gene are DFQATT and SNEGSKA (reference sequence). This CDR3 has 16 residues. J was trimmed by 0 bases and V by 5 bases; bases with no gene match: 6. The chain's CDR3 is CSAWTGGGGSNQPQHF. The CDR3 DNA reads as TGCAGTGCTTGGACAGGGGGCGGCGGTAGCAATCAGCCCCAGCATTTT.

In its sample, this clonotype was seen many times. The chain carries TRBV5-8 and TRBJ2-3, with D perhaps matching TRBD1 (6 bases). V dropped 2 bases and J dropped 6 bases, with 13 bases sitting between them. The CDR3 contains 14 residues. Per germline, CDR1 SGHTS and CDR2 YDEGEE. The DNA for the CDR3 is TGTGCCAGCAGCTTAAAACAGGGATCGGATACGCAGTATTTT. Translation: CASSLKQGSDTQYF. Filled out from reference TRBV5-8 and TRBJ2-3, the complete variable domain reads EAGVTQSPTHLIKTRGQQATLRCSPISGHTSVYWYQQALGLGLQFLLWYDEGEERNRGNFPPRFSGRQFPNYSSELNVNALELEDSALYLCASSLKQGSDTQYFGPGTRLTVL.

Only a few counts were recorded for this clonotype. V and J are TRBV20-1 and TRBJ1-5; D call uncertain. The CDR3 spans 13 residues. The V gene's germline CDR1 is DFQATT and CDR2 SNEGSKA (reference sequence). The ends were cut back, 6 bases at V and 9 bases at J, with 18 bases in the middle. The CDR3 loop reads CSAPPEAAGPQHF. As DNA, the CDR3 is TGCAGTGCACCGCCGGAGGCCGCGGGGCCCCAGCATTTT.

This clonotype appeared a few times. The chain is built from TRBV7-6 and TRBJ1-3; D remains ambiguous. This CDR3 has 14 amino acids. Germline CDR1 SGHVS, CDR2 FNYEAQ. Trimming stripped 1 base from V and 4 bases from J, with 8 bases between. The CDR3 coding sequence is TGTGCCAGCAGCTTAGGGTTACCCGGAAACACCATATATTTT. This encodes CASSLGLPGNTIYF.

The CDR3 DNA is TGTGCCAGCACTACCTCCCGGGGGTGGATCACAGATACGCAGTATTTT. Protein: CASTTSRGWITDTQYF. The V and J genes are TRBV27 and TRBJ2-3; D perhaps matches TRBD2 (6 bases). In germline, CDR1 is MNHEY, CDR2 SMNVEV (reference sequence). CDR3 size: 16 residues. Trimming pared 7 bases from V and 2 bases from J, leaving 19 bases between.

The CDR3 sequence is CASSLVAGGETQYF. CDR3 nucleotide sequence: TGTGCCAGCAGCTTAGTAGCGGGGGGAGAGACCCAGTACTTC. The chain uses TRBV9 and TRBJ2-5, with 10 bases lining up with TRBD2. CDR3 length: 14 residues. Trimming cost V 4 bases and J 4 bases; bases outside gene matches: 4. CDR1 is SGDLS and CDR2 is YYNGEE in the germline V gene.

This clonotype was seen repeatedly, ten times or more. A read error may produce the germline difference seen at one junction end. CDR3 residues: CASSSDWTAVHLNSPHHF. The CDR3 DNA is TGTGCCAGCAGTTCCGACTGGACAGCCGTACATTTAAATTCACCCCACCACTTT. J is TRBJ1-6 and V is TRBV6-5, with a possible D match to TRBD1 (6 bases). CDR1 is MNHEY, CDR2 SVGAGI, per germline. This CDR3 comprises 18 residues.

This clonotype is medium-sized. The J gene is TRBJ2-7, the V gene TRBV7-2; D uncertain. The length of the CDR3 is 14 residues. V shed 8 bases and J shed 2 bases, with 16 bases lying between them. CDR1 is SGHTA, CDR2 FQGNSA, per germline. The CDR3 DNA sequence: TGTGCCAGCCGATCAAACTCCCCTCCCTACGAGCAGTACTTC. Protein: CASRSNSPPYEQYF.

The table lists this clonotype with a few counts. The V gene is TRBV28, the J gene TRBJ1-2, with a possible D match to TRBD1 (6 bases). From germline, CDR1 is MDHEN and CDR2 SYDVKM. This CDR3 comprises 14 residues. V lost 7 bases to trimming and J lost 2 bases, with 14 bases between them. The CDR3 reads CASNPGTLNYGYTF. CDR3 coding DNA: TGTGCCAGCAATCCGGGGACATTGAACTATGGCTACACCTTC.

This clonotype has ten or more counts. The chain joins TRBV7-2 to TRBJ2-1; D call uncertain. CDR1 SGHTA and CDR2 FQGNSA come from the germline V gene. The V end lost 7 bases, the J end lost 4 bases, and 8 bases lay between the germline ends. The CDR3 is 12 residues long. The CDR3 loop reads CASKENYNEQFF. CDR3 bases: TGTGCCAGCAAGGAGAATTACAATGAGCAGTTCTTC. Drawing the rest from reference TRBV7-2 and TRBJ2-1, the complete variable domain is GAGVSQSPSNKVTEKGKDVELRCDPISGHTALYWYRQSLGQGLEFLIYFQGNSAPDKSGLPSDRFSAERTGGSVSTLTIQRTQQEDSAVYLCASKENYNEQFFGPGTRLTVL.